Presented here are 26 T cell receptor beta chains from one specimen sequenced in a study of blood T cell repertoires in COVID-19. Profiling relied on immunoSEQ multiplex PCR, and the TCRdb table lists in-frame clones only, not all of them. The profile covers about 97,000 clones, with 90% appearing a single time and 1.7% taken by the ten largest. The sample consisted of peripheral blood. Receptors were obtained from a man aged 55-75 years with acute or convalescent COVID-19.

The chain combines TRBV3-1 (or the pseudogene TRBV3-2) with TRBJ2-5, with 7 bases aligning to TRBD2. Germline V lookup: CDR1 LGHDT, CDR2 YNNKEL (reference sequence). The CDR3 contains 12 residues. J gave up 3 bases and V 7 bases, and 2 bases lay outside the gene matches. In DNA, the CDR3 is TGTGCCAGCACCCTAGCGGAAGAGACCCAGTACTTC. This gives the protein CASTLAEETQYF.

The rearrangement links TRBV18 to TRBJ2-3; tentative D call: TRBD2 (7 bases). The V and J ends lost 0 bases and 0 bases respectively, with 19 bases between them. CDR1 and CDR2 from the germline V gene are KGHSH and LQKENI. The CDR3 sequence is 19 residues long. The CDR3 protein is CASSPPTRLAGASTDTQYF. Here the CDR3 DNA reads TGTGCCAGCTCACCACCGACCCGACTCGCGGGGGCTAGCACAGATACGCAGTATTTT.

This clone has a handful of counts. The CDR3, as DNA: TGTGCCAGCAGCAAGGGACAGCCCTTCTCTGGAAACACCATATATTTT. It is translated as CASSKGQPFSGNTIYF. The chain employs TRBV7-9 and TRBJ1-3, with 7 nucleotides matching TRBD1. CDR3 length equals 16 residues. The J segment lost 0 bases and the V segment lost 5 bases, leaving 7 bases of the junction unmatched. In germline, CDR1 is SEHNR, CDR2 FQNEAQ (reference sequence).

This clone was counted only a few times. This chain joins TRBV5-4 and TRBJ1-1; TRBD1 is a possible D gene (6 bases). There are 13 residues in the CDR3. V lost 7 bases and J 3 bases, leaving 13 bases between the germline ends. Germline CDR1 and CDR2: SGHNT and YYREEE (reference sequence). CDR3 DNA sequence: TGTGCCAGCGCACGAAACAGGGACACTGAAGCTTTCTTT. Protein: CASARNRDTEAFF.

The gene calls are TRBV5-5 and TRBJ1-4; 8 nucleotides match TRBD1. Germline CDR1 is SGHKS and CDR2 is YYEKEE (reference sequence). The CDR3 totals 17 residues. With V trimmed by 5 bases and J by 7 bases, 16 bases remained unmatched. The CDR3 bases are TGTGCCAGCAGTTATCAGGGGGCCCGGCCTTTTGGTGAAAAACTGTTTTTT. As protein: CASSYQGARPFGEKLFF. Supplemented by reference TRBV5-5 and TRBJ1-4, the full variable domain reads DAGVTQSPTHLIKTRGQQVTLRCSPISGHKSVSWYQQVLGQGPQFIFQYYEKEERGRGNFPDRFSARQFPNYSSELNVNALLLGDSALYLCASSYQGARPFGEKLFFGSGTQLSVL.

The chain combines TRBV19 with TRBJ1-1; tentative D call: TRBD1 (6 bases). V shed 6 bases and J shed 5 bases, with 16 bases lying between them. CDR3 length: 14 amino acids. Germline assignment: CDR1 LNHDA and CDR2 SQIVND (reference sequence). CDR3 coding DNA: TGTGCCAGTAGCGTCCTCGGGGGGCAGACTGAAGCTTTCTTT. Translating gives CASSVLGGQTEAFF.

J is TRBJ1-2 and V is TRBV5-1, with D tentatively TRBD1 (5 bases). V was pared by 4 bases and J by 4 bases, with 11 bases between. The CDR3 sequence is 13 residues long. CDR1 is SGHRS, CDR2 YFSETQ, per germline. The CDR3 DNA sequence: TGCGCCAGCAGCACCCAGGGAACCTATGGCTACACCTTC. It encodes CASSTQGTYGYTF.

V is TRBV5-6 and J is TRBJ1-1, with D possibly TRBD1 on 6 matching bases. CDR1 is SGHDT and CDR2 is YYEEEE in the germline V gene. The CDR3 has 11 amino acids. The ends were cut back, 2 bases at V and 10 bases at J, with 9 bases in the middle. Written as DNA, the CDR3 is TGTGCCAGCAGCTTAGGGGGTGCAGCTTTCTTT. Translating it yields CASSLGGAAFF.

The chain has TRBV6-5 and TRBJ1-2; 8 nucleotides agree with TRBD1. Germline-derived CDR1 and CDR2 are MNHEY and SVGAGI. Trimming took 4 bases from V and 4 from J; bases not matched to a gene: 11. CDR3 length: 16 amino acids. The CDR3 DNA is TGTGCCAGCAGTTCCCGTCCCGGGACAGGCCTCTATGGCTACACCTTC. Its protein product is CASSSRPGTGLYGYTF.

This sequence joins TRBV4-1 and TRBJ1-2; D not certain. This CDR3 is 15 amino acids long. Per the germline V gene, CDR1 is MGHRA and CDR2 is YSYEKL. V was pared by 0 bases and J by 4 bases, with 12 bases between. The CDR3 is CASSQDQATLYGYTF. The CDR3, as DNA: TGCGCCAGCAGCCAAGACCAGGCAACCCTCTATGGCTACACCTTC.

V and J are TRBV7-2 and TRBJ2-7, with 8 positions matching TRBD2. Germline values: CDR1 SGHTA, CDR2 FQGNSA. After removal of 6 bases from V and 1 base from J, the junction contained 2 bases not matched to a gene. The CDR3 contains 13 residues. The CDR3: CASSTSGSYEQYV. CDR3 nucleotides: TGTGCCAGCAGTACTAGCGGTTCCTACGAGCAGTACGTC.

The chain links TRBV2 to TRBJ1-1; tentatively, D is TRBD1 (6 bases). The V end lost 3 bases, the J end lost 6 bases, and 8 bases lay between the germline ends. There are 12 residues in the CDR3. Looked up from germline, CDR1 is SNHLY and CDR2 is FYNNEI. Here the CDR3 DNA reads TGTGCCAGCAGTGACAGGGGACCTGAAGCTTTCTTT. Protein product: CASSDRGPEAFF.

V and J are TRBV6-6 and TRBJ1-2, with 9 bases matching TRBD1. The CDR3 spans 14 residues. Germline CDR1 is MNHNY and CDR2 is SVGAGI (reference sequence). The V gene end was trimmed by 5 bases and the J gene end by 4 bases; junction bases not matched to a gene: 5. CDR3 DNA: TGTGCCAGCAGTACCGGGACAGGGCCCTATGGCTACACCTTC. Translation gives CASSTGTGPYGYTF.

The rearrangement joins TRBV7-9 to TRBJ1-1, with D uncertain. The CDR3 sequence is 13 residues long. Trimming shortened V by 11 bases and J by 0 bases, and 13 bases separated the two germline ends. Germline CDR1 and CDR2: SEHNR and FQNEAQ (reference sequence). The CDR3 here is CAPQRQMNTEAFF. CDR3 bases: TGTGCCCCTCAGAGGCAGATGAACACTGAAGCTTTCTTT.

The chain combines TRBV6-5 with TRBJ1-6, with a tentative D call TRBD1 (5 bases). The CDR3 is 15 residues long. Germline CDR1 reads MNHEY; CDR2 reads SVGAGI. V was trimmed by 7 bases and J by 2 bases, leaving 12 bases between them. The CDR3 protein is CASTSGVTYNSPLHF. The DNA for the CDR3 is TGTGCCAGCACTTCGGGGGTCACCTATAATTCACCCCTCCACTTT.

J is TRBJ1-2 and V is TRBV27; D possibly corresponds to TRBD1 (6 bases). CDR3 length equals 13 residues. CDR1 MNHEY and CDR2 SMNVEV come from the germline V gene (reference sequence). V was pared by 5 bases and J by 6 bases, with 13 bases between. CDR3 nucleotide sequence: TGTGCCAGCAGTCGATACTGGGGGCATGGCTACACCTTC. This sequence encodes CASSRYWGHGYTF.

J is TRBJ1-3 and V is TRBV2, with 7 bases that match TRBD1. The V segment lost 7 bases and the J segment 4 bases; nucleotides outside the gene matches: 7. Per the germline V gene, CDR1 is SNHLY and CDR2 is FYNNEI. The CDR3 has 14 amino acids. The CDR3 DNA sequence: TGTGCCAGCACGGGACTGGGACAGGGAAACACCATATATTTT. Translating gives CASTGLGQGNTIYF.

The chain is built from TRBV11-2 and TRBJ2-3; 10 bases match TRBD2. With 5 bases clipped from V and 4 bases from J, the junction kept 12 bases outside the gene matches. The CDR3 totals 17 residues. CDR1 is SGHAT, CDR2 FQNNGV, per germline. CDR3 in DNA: TGTGCCAGCAGCCTACTCCAAGCGGGGGGGATCTCAGATACGCAGTATTTT. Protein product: CASSLLQAGGISDTQYF.

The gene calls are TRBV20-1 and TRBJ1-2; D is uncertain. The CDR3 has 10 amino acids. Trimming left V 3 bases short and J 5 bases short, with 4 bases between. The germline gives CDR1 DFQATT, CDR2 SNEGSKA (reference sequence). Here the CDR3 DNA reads TGCAGTGCTAGTACATATGGCTACACCTTC. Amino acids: CSASTYGYTF.

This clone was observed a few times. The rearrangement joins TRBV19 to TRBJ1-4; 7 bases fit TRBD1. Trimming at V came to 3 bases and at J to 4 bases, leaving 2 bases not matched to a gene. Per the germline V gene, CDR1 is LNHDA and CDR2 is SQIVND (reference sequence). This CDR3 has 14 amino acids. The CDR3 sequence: CASSMRQGNEKLFF. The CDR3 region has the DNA TGTGCCAGTAGTATGAGACAGGGTAATGAAAAACTGTTTTTT.

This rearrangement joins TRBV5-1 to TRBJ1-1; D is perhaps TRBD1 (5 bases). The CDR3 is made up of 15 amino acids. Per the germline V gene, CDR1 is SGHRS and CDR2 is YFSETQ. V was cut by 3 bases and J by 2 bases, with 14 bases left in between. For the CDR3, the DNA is TGCGCCAGCAGCTCCGGCTCGACAGTTAACACTGAAGCTTTCTTT. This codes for CASSSGSTVNTEAFF.

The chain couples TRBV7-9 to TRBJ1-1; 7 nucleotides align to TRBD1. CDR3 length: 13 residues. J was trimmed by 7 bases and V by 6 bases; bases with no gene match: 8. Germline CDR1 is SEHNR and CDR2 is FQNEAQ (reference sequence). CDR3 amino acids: CASRKTGSNEAFF. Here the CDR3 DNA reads TGTGCCAGCAGAAAGACAGGGTCTAATGAAGCTTTCTTT. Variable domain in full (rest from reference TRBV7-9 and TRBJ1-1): DTGVSQNPRHKITKRGQNVTFRCDPISEHNRLYWYRQTLGQGPEFLTYFQNEAQLEKSRLLSDRFSAERPKGSFSTLEIQRTEQGDSAMYLCASRKTGSNEAFFGQGTRLTVV.

CDR3 DNA: TGTGCCTGGAATATACAGGGGGCAGCAAGTGGCTACACCTTC. It translates to CAWNIQGAASGYTF. The chain is built from TRBV30 and TRBJ1-2, with TRBD1 matching over 9 bases. The CDR3 length is 14 residues. V shed 4 bases and J 7 bases; nucleotides not matched to a gene: 10. Germline V gene lookup returns CDR1 GTSNPN and CDR2 SVGIG (reference sequence).

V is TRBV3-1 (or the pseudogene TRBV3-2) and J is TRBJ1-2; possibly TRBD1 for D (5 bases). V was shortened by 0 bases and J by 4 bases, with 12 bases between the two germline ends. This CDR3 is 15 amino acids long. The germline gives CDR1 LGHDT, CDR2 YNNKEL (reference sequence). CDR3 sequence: CASSQESGARYGYTF. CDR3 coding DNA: TGTGCCAGCAGCCAAGAAAGCGGGGCCCGCTATGGCTACACCTTC.

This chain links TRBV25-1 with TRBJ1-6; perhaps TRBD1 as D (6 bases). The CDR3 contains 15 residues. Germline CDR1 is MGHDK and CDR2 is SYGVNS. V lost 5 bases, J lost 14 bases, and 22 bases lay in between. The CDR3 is CASSLLGQRRSSLHF. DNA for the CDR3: TGTGCCAGCAGTCTCTTGGGACAAAGGCGGTCGTCCCTCCACTTT. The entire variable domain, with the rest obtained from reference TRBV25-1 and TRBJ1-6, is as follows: EADIYQTPRYLVIGTGKKITLECSQTMGHDKMYWYQQDPGMELHLIHYSYGVNSTEKGDLSSESTVSRIRTEHFPLTLESARPSHTSQYLCASSLLGQRRSSLHFGNGTRLTVT.

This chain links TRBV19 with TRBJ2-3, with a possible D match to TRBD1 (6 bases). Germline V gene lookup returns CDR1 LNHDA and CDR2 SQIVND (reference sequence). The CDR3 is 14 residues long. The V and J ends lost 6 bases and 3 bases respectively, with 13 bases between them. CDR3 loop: CASRQGGRTDTQYF. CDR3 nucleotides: TGTGCCAGTAGACAGGGTGGCCGGACAGATACGCAGTATTTT.